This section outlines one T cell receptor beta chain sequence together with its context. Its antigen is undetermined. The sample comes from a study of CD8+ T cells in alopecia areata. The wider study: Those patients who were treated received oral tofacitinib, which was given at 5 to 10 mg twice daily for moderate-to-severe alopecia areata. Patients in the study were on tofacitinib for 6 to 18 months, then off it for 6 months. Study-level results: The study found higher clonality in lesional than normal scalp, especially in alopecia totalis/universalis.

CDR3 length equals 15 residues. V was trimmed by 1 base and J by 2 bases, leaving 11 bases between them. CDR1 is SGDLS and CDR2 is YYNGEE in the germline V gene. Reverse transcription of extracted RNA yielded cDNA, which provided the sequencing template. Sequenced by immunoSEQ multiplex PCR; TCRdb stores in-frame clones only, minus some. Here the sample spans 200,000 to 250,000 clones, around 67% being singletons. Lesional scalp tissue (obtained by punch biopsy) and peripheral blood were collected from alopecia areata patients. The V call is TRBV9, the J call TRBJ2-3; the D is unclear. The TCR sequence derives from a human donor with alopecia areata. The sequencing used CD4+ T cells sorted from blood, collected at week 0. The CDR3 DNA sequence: TGTGCCAGCAGCGTACAACGATCGCTCACAGATACGCAGTATTTT. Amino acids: CASSVQRSLTDTQYF.